The 29 T cell receptor beta chains given below trace back to one sample, sequenced in a study of blood T cell repertoires in COVID-19. The assay was immunoSEQ multiplex PCR, and TCRdb's table has in-frame clones only and misses some. The sample shows around 280,000 clones, roughly 90% of them seen only once. Sequencing was done on a sample of PBMCs or T cells enriched from blood (not recorded which). Every receptor here comes from a woman between 18 and 30 years old with acute COVID-19.

The chain links TRBV24-1 to TRBJ2-3; TRBD1 matches 8 bases. The ends lost 8 bases at V and 0 bases at J; junction bases unmatched: 3. CDR1 KGHDR and CDR2 SFDVKD come from the germline V gene. The CDR3 consists of 14 residues. The CDR3 coding sequence is TGTGCCACCAAAGACAGGGGAAGCACAGATACGCAGTATTTT. Translation gives CATKDRGSTDTQYF.

The chain is built from TRBV4-1 and TRBJ2-5; 9 bases map to TRBD2. Per the germline V gene, CDR1 is MGHRA and CDR2 is YSYEKL. There are 16 residues in the CDR3. V was pared by 3 bases and J by 4 bases, with 9 bases of the junction left unmatched. CDR3 DNA sequence: TGCGCCAGCAGCCATCCTCCGGGACTAGCTATAGAGACCCAGTACTTC. Amino acid sequence: CASSHPPGLAIETQYF.

The chain couples TRBV6-2 or TRBV6-3 to TRBJ2-7; 14 nucleotides match TRBD2. The CDR3 covers 19 residues. Germline V gene data show CDR1 as MNHEY and CDR2 as SVGEGT. With 6 bases clipped from V and 2 bases from J, the junction kept 15 bases outside the gene matches. The CDR3 is CASSQGYGTSGRLAYEQYF. In DNA form, the CDR3 reads TGTGCCAGCAGCCAAGGCTACGGGACTAGCGGGAGATTGGCCTACGAGCAGTACTTC.

In this sample, this clone turned up once. The chain employs TRBV3-1 (or the pseudogene TRBV3-2) and TRBJ1-6, with D perhaps matching TRBD1 (6 bases). Germline V lookup: CDR1 LGHDT, CDR2 YNNKEL (reference sequence). The CDR3 length is 19 residues. V was clipped by 0 bases and J by 6 bases, with 21 bases between them. DNA for the CDR3: TGTGCCAGCAGCCAAGATAAACAGGGAAAGGCGCACTTTAATTCACCCCTCCACTTT. Translated: CASSQDKQGKAHFNSPLHF.

The chain uses TRBV6-5 and TRBJ1-4; 8 bases agree with TRBD1. Germline loops: CDR1 MNHEY, CDR2 SVGAGI. Losses at the gene ends were 4 bases for V and 5 bases for J; bases not matched to a gene: 6. This CDR3 is 15 amino acids long. The CDR3 DNA reads as TGTGCCAGCAGTTCTGGGGGACAGGTCAATGAAAAACTGTTTTTT. It codes for CASSSGGQVNEKLFF.

The chain carries TRBV5-1 and TRBJ2-7; TRBD2 aligns across 13 bases. The CDR3 runs to 19 residues. Germline values: CDR1 SGHRS, CDR2 YFSETQ. The V and J ends lost 0 bases and 0 bases, in that order; junction bases with no gene match: 9. Written as DNA, the CDR3 is TGCGCCAGCAGCTTGGGACTAGCGGGAGGACGGAAAAGCTCCTACGAGCAGTACTTC. It encodes CASSLGLAGGRKSSYEQYF.

Ten or more counts support this clone. V usage is TRBV19 and J usage is TRBJ1-5; TRBD1 matches 8 bases. V was clipped by 7 bases and J by 3 bases; unmatched bases: 11. This CDR3 region has 16 residues. CDR1 is LNHDA and CDR2 is SQIVND in the germline V gene (reference sequence). The DNA of the CDR3 is TGTGCCAGTAAGCAGGGGGCAGGCCGGGCCAATCAGCCCCAGCATTTT. It yields the protein CASKQGAGRANQPQHF. Together with reference TRBV19 and TRBJ1-5, the CDR3 gives the full variable domain: DGGITQSPKYLFRKEGQNVTLSCEQNLNHDAMYWYRQDPGQGLRLIYYSQIVNDFQKGDIAEGYSVSREKKESFPLTVTSAQKNPTAFYLCASKQGAGRANQPQHFGDGTRLSIL.

The chain is built from TRBV5-8 and TRBJ2-7, with D unresolved. V was shortened by 2 bases and J by 1 base, with 7 bases between the two germline ends. This CDR3 is 13 amino acids long. In germline, CDR1 is SGHTS, CDR2 YDEGEE. The CDR3 loop is CASSFSGSYEQYF. The CDR3 DNA reads as TGTGCCAGCAGCTTTTCAGGTTCCTACGAGCAGTACTTC.

V gene TRBV27 combines with J gene TRBJ2-1; D is uncertain. Looked up from germline, CDR1 is MNHEY and CDR2 is SMNVEV (reference sequence). Deletions cut 2 bases from V and 14 bases from J, with 10 bases between. The CDR3 loop spans 11 amino acids. CDR3 in DNA: TGTGCCAGCAGTTTAGCGACTCACAAGTTCTTC. This codes for CASSLATHKFF.

This sequence joins TRBV9 and TRBJ2-2, with D maybe TRBD1 (5 bases). The CDR3 is made up of 13 amino acids. CDR1 SGDLS and CDR2 YYNGEE come from the germline V gene. Trimming removed 3 bases at V and 3 bases at J, with 6 bases between. CDR3 loop: CASSEQDTGELFF. The CDR3 DNA sequence: TGTGCCAGCAGCGAACAGGACACCGGGGAGCTGTTTTTT.

This clone was found once. In DNA, the CDR3 is TGCGCCAGCAGCTTGAACGGAGCGCCCTATGGCTACACCTTC. Translating gives CASSLNGAPYGYTF. V and J are TRBV5-1 and TRBJ1-2; D uncertain. CDR3 length equals 14 residues. CDR1 and CDR2 from the germline V gene are SGHRS and YFSETQ. The V end was cut by 1 base, the J end by 4 bases, with 11 bases between.

The chain couples TRBV10-2 to TRBJ2-7; 8 positions match TRBD1. The V and J ends lost 7 bases and 0 bases, in that order; junction bases with no gene match: 2. The germline V gene has CDR1 WSHSY and CDR2 SAAADI. The CDR3 is made up of 13 amino acids. The CDR3 coding sequence is TGCGCCAGCAAGGACAGGGCCTCCTACGAGCAGTACTTC. The encoded protein is CASKDRASYEQYF.

The chain carries TRBV6-2 or TRBV6-3 and TRBJ2-7, with D maybe TRBD2 (6 bases). CDR3 length equals 14 residues. Germline assignment: CDR1 MNHEY and CDR2 SVGEGT. V lost 5 bases and J 1 base, leaving 12 bases between the germline ends. The chain's CDR3 is CASSGGSSSYEQYF. Written as DNA, the CDR3 is TGTGCCAGCAGTGGGGGGTCATCTTCCTACGAGCAGTACTTC.

The rearrangement uses TRBV28 and TRBJ2-1; 10 bases are a match to TRBD1. CDR1 and CDR2 from the germline V gene are MDHEN and SYDVKM. J lost 8 bases, V lost 4 bases, and 11 bases had no gene match. The CDR3 runs 16 residues. CDR3 nucleotide sequence: TGTGCCAGCAGTTCCGCGGGACAGGGGTTCAGGGATGAGCAGTTCTTC. Translated: CASSSAGQGFRDEQFF.

This clone was observed a handful of times. The genes are TRBV10-2 and TRBJ1-5; D not resolved. Trimming took off 7 bases at V and 4 bases at J, with 11 bases between the two ends. The CDR3 runs to 13 residues. Germline V gene lookup returns CDR1 WSHSY and CDR2 SAAADI. The chain's CDR3 is CASTADLNQPQHF. CDR3 nucleotides: TGCGCCAGCACGGCCGACTTAAATCAGCCCCAGCATTTT.

The chain recombines TRBV18 with TRBJ1-5; D possibly corresponds to TRBD1 (5 bases). V was cut by 2 bases and J by 3 bases, with 8 bases left in between. Germline CDR1 is KGHSH and CDR2 is LQKENI. The CDR3 contains 14 residues. CDR3 sequence (DNA): TGTGCCAGCTCACCATGGGGGGACAATCAGCCCCAGCATTTT. This codes for CASSPWGDNQPQHF.

V is TRBV20-1 and J is TRBJ1-1, with 7 bases that match TRBD1. CDR1 is DFQATT, CDR2 SNEGSKA, per germline (reference sequence). V gave up 3 bases and J gave up 1 base; unmatched junction bases: 5. The CDR3 is made up of 14 amino acids. The CDR3 sequence is CSASAHRGNTEAFF. In DNA, the CDR3 is TGCAGTGCTAGTGCCCACAGGGGGAACACTGAAGCTTTCTTT.

This chain links TRBV5-6 with TRBJ1-5; D perhaps matches TRBD1 (6 bases). Germline V gives CDR1 SGHDT, CDR2 YYEEEE. Trimming took 3 bases from V and 0 from J, leaving 10 bases between them. The CDR3 length is 15 residues. This chain's CDR3 is CASSWGGHSNQPQHF. In nucleotides, the CDR3 is TGTGCCAGCAGCTGGGGGGGGCATAGCAATCAGCCCCAGCATTTT.

As to this clone: This CDR3 fails to terminate in the conserved phenylalanine or tryptophan, so it likely reflects a read error. No DNA is shown, since the ends of the CDR3 on it are uncertain; the CDR3 is the one TCRdb lists. This chain uses TRBV20-1 with TRBJ1-1; no DNA check was done on the table's D call, TRBD1. From its first to its last residue, the CDR3 has 11 amino acids. Germline CDR1 and CDR2: DFQATT and SNEGSKA (reference sequence). CDR3 protein: CSARGQGITGV.

The chain couples TRBV5-1 to TRBJ1-5; D possibly corresponds to TRBD1 (5 bases). Deletions cut 5 bases from V and 6 bases from J, with 15 bases between. CDR1 SGHRS and CDR2 YFSETQ come from the germline V gene. This CDR3 has 14 residues. CDR3 DNA: TGCGCCAGCAGTTACACCGGGGGGAGTCAGCCCCAGCATTTT. Its translation is CASSYTGGSQPQHF.

This clone was counted once. V and J are TRBV27 and TRBJ2-7, with TRBD1 identical over 9 bases. The germline V gene has CDR1 MNHEY and CDR2 SMNVEV (reference sequence). The CDR3 covers 17 residues. The V and J ends lost 5 bases and 1 base, in that order; junction bases with no gene match: 12. CDR3 protein: CASSIRGTGTLSYEQYF. In DNA, the CDR3 is TGTGCCAGCAGTATTAGAGGGACAGGGACACTTTCCTACGAGCAGTACTTC.

This clone was seen a handful of times. CDR3 residues: CASSFMAAYEQYF. As DNA, the CDR3 is TGTGCCAGCAGTTTCATGGCCGCCTACGAGCAGTACTTC. The rearrangement uses TRBV27 and TRBJ2-7; D ambiguous. Trimming shortened V by 3 bases and J by 2 bases, and 8 bases separated the two germline ends. The CDR3 contains 13 residues. Germline assignment: CDR1 MNHEY and CDR2 SMNVEV (reference sequence).

V is TRBV6-5 and J is TRBJ2-2; D not resolved. V lost 4 bases, J lost 6 bases, and 9 bases lay in between. The CDR3 length is 13 residues. Germline V lookup: CDR1 MNHEY, CDR2 SVGAGI. DNA of the CDR3: TGTGCCAGCAGTTCAGGATCGTCCGGGGAGCTGTTTTTT. Residues: CASSSGSSGELFF.

This chain uses TRBV28 with TRBJ2-3, with TRBD2 matching over 7 bases. With V trimmed by 2 bases and J by 10 bases, 12 bases remained unmatched. Germline loops: CDR1 MDHEN, CDR2 SYDVKM. There are 15 residues in the CDR3. The chain's CDR3 is CASSLMGGGLASQYF. The DNA for the CDR3 is TGTGCCAGCAGTTTAATGGGCGGGGGTCTAGCGTCGCAGTATTTT.

This clone was recorded only once. V usage is TRBV6-2 or TRBV6-3 and J usage is TRBJ2-7; TRBD2 matches at 10 bases. Unmatched junction bases numbered 10, after V lost 6 bases and J lost 2 bases. The CDR3 sequence is 16 residues long. Germline values: CDR1 MNHEY, CDR2 SVGEGT. The CDR3 DNA sequence: TGTGCCAGCAGCCGCGATCAAGCGGGAGGGACCTACGAGCAGTACTTC. It translates to CASSRDQAGGTYEQYF.

This clone was detected a few times. CDR3 nucleotide sequence: TGTGCCTGGGATACAGTAAGGGGAAACACCATATATTTT. Translating gives CAWDTVRGNTIYF. The chain recombines TRBV30 with TRBJ1-3; D gene unclear. The CDR3 totals 13 residues. Germline CDR1 is GTSNPN and CDR2 is SVGIG (reference sequence). Deletions cut 5 bases from V and 4 bases from J, with 12 bases between.

The rearrangement joins TRBV7-9 to TRBJ2-5; D is perhaps TRBD2 (6 bases). Germline CDR1 is SEHNR and CDR2 is FQNEAQ (reference sequence). The CDR3 consists of 13 residues. V was cut by 5 bases and J by 7 bases, with 14 bases left in between. This chain's CDR3 is CASSPTPEGTQYF. In nucleotides, the CDR3 is TGTGCCAGCAGCCCGACACCGGAGGGGACCCAGTACTTC.

V gene TRBV7-3 combines with J gene TRBJ2-2, with 7 bases fitting TRBD1. Germline assignment: CDR1 SGHTA and CDR2 FQGTGA. This CDR3 has 16 residues. With V trimmed by 3 bases and J by 5 bases, 9 bases remained unmatched. The CDR3 nucleotides read TGTGCCAGCAGCTTGGCCGGGACAGCAATGACCGGGGAGCTGTTTTTT. Its protein is CASSLAGTAMTGELFF.

V usage is TRBV27 and J usage is TRBJ2-1, with TRBD2 matching 12 bases. V shed 6 bases and J 0 bases; nucleotides not matched to a gene: 3. From germline, CDR1 is MNHEY and CDR2 SMNVEV (reference sequence). CDR3 size: 16 residues. In nucleotides, the CDR3 is TGTGCCAGCAGCCGGACTAGCGGGAACTCCTACAATGAGCAGTTCTTC. Protein product: CASSRTSGNSYNEQFF.